The 10 T cell receptor beta chains given below trace back to one sample, sequenced in a study of blood T cell repertoires in COVID-19. Sequencing was performed with immunoSEQ multiplex PCR; in TCRdb, only in-frame clones are kept and a portion is missing. The repertoire has hundreds of thousands of clones, just under 90% of them found once; the top ten carry roughly 0.25%. Source material: peripheral blood. Receptor source: a woman in her late teens or twenties with acute or convalescent COVID-19.

The chain uses TRBV4-3 and TRBJ1-6; D may be TRBD1 (6 bases). Trimming cost V 0 bases and J 9 bases, with 12 bases left between them. Germline-derived CDR1 and CDR2 are LGHNA and YSLEER. This CDR3 has 15 amino acids. This CDR3 is CASSQENRVSSPLHF. The CDR3 DNA reads TGCGCCAGCAGCCAAGAGAACAGGGTGAGTTCACCCCTCCACTTT.

The V gene is TRBV7-2, the J gene TRBJ2-1; the match to TRBD2 covers 8 bases. The CDR3 is 13 amino acids. Germline loops: CDR1 SGHTA, CDR2 FQGNSA. Trimming took 5 bases from V and 7 from J; bases not matched to a gene: 4. The CDR3: CASSPRGGNEQFF. Here the CDR3 DNA reads TGTGCCAGCAGCCCCCGGGGGGGTAATGAGCAGTTCTTC.

The genes are TRBV11-1 and TRBJ2-1; 8 bases map to TRBD2. With 2 bases clipped from V and 4 bases from J, the junction kept 7 bases outside the gene matches. Germline loops: CDR1 SGHAT, CDR2 FQDESV (reference sequence). This CDR3 contains 16 residues. CDR3 sequence: CASSLRSSGPYNEQFF. CDR3 DNA: TGTGCCAGCAGCTTACGGTCTAGCGGGCCTTACAATGAGCAGTTCTTC. Using reference TRBV11-1 and TRBJ2-1 for the parts outside the CDR3, the full variable domain is EAEVAQSPRYKITEKSQAVAFWCDPISGHATLYWYRQILGQGPELLVQFQDESVVDDSQLPKDRFSAERLKGVDSTLKIQPAELGDSAMYLCASSLRSSGPYNEQFFGPGTRLTVL.

J is TRBJ1-1 and V is TRBV6-2 or TRBV6-3; D call uncertain. V was clipped by 5 bases and J by 1 base, with 8 bases between them. The CDR3 totals 13 residues. Germline V gene lookup returns CDR1 MNHEY and CDR2 SVGEGT. The DNA for the CDR3 is TGTGCCAGCAGTAGAAGACAGAACACTGAAGCTTTCTTT. Residues: CASSRRQNTEAFF.

The rearrangement joins TRBV5-1 to TRBJ2-1; 10 bases map to TRBD1. The CDR3 has 12 amino acids. CDR1 and CDR2 (germline): SGHRS, YFSETQ. J lost 10 bases, V lost 4 bases, and 2 bases had no gene match. DNA of the CDR3: TGCGCCAGCAGCGGGACAGGGGTCGAGCAGTTCTTC. Encoded protein: CASSGTGVEQFF.

CDR3 sequence reads: CASSRYRDSESNEQFF. DNA of the CDR3: TGCGCCAGCAGCCGTTACCGGGACAGTGAGTCCAATGAGCAGTTCTTC. V and J are TRBV4-3 and TRBJ2-1; 7 bases align to TRBD1. CDR1 is LGHNA and CDR2 is YSLEER in the germline V gene. The V gene end was trimmed by 4 bases and the J gene end by 6 bases; junction bases not matched to a gene: 12. This CDR3 has 16 residues.

The chain carries TRBV12-3 or TRBV12-4 and TRBJ1-4, with no clear D. Trimming took 5 bases from V and 6 from J, leaving 10 bases between them. The CDR3 loop spans 13 amino acids. DNA for the CDR3: TGTGCCAGCAGTGTGACTGACCATGAAAAACTGTTTTTT. This encodes CASSVTDHEKLFF.

V is TRBV4-1 and J is TRBJ2-3; 11 bases match TRBD2. The CDR3 is 18 amino acids. Losses at the gene ends were 0 bases for V and 3 bases for J; bases not matched to a gene: 8. Per the germline V gene, CDR1 is MGHRA and CDR2 is YSYEKL. CDR3: CASSQEYASGGWTDTQYF. The CDR3 DNA reads as TGCGCCAGCAGCCAAGAATACGCTAGCGGGGGGTGGACAGATACGCAGTATTTT.

The chain is built from TRBV5-1 and TRBJ1-2; D may be TRBD1 (6 bases). V was clipped by 6 bases and J by 3 bases, with 15 bases between them. Germline V gives CDR1 SGHRS, CDR2 YFSETQ. There are 14 residues in the CDR3. The CDR3 here is CASNVGGLDYGYTF. The CDR3 region has the DNA TGCGCCAGCAATGTAGGGGGTTTGGACTATGGCTACACCTTC.

This clone was observed a handful of times. Other DNA sequences in this specimen translate into the identical CDR3. The gene calls are TRBV27 and TRBJ1-2; 7 bases are a match to TRBD1. This CDR3 is built from 13 residues. Looked up from germline, CDR1 is MNHEY and CDR2 is SMNVEV (reference sequence). The junction had 4 bases not matched to a gene; V was cut back by 5 bases and J by 4 bases. The CDR3 spells CASSRQGGYGYTF. DNA of the CDR3: TGTGCCAGCAGTAGACAGGGCGGCTATGGCTACACCTTC.